This entry lists 26 T cell receptor beta chains sequenced from one sample in a study of blood T cell repertoires in COVID-19. Sequenced by immunoSEQ multiplex PCR; TCRdb stores in-frame clones only, minus some. The sample shows under 350,000 clones, around four fifths of them seen only once. Sample: peripheral blood. The receptor source for this set is a woman between 45 and 65 years old who had recovered from COVID-19.

V gene TRBV5-4 combines with J gene TRBJ2-7; a weak D match, TRBD2 (5 bases). Trimming took 4 bases from V and 0 from J, leaving 17 bases between them. Looked up from germline, CDR1 is SGHNT and CDR2 is YYREEE (reference sequence). The CDR3 is made up of 16 amino acids. DNA of the CDR3: TGTGCCAGCAGCGCCTTCGGACTCGCCAGCTCCTACGAGCAGTACTTC. Translation gives CASSAFGLASSYEQYF.

This clone was seen a single time. This chain joins TRBV18 and TRBJ2-1; 7 bases are a match to TRBD2. Trimming at V came to 4 bases and at J to 5 bases, leaving 5 bases not matched to a gene. The germline V gene encodes CDR1 KGHSH and CDR2 LQKENI. The CDR3 length is 14 residues. The CDR3 sequence: CASSQVLADNEQFF. In DNA, the CDR3 is TGTGCCAGCTCACAAGTGCTAGCGGACAATGAGCAGTTCTTC.

V usage is TRBV5-5 and J usage is TRBJ1-4; a weak D match, TRBD1 (5 bases). The germline V gene encodes CDR1 SGHKS and CDR2 YYEKEE (reference sequence). V shed 4 bases and J shed 0 bases, with 13 bases lying between them. The CDR3 length is 16 residues. The CDR3 DNA reads as TGTGCCAGCAGCGAGAGACAGAGACCAACTAATGAAAAACTGTTTTTT. Amino acids: CASSERQRPTNEKLFF.

The rearrangement joins TRBV19 to TRBJ2-6; D unresolved. The germline V and J ends were trimmed by 3 bases and 0 bases, with 6 bases remaining between them. This CDR3 is built from 15 residues. The V gene's germline CDR1 is LNHDA and CDR2 SQIVND (reference sequence). The CDR3 DNA reads as TGTGCCAGTAGTATTTCGAGCTCTGGGGCCAACGTCCTGACTTTC. Its translation is CASSISSSGANVLTF.

About this clone itself: The junction shows a germline mismatch at one end, possibly a read error. The chain employs TRBV12-5 and TRBJ1-1; 7 positions agree with TRBD1. CDR3 length: 18 residues. The germline gives CDR1 LGHNT, CDR2 FRNRAP. Here the CDR3 reads CASGPNNLFRDRGFGGDF. The CDR3 region has the DNA TGTGCTAGTGGTCCTAACAATTTGTTCCGGGACAGAGGGTTTGGGGGAGATTTT.

This chain connects TRBV5-4 to TRBJ2-1, with TRBD1 matching 7 bases. Germline CDR1 reads SGHNT; CDR2 reads YYREEE (reference sequence). CDR3 length equals 13 residues. V was clipped by 0 bases and J by 9 bases; unmatched bases: 3. In nucleotides, the CDR3 is TGTGCCAGCAGCTTGGATTGGGACAGTGAGCAGTTCTTC. This translates into CASSLDWDSEQFF. The complete variable domain, with remaining parts taken from reference TRBV5-4 and TRBJ2-1, reads ETGVTQSPTHLIKTRGQQVTLRCSSQSGHNTVSWYQQALGQGPQFIFQYYREEENGRGNFPPRFSGLQFPNYSSELNVNALELDDSALYLCASSLDWDSEQFFGPGTRLTVL.

The chain joins TRBV20-1 to TRBJ2-7; D is ambiguous. Germline V lookup: CDR1 DFQATT, CDR2 SNEGSKA (reference sequence). The CDR3 loop spans 11 amino acids. Deletions cut 2 bases from V and 3 bases from J, with 5 bases between. The CDR3 coding sequence is TGCAGTGCTAGACTCCGCTACGAGCAGTACTTC. Amino acids: CSARLRYEQYF.

J is TRBJ2-5 and V is TRBV7-2, with D possibly matching TRBD1 (5 bases). Germline V gene sequence: CDR1 SGHTA, CDR2 FQGNSA. The length of the CDR3 is 13 residues. Trimming took off 7 bases at V and 2 bases at J, with 11 bases between the two ends. The CDR3 here is CASTRTPQETQYF. CDR3 sequence (DNA): TGTGCCAGCACCAGGACACCACAAGAGACCCAGTACTTC. Full variable domain (outside the CDR3, taken from reference TRBV7-2 and TRBJ2-5): GAGVSQSPSNKVTEKGKDVELRCDPISGHTALYWYRQSLGQGLEFLIYFQGNSAPDKSGLPSDRFSAERTGGSVSTLTIQRTQQEDSAVYLCASTRTPQETQYFGPGTRLLVL.

This clone was counted ten times or more. V usage is TRBV5-4 and J usage is TRBJ2-1; tentatively, D is TRBD2 (6 bases). This CDR3 spans 15 amino acids. V was trimmed by 2 bases and J by 3 bases, leaving 12 bases between them. Germline V lookup: CDR1 SGHNT, CDR2 YYREEE (reference sequence). The CDR3 is CASSLSGTGYNEQFF. The DNA of the CDR3 is TGTGCCAGCAGCTTATCCGGGACTGGCTACAATGAGCAGTTCTTC.

V is TRBV21-1 and J is TRBJ2-2; the table's D call, TRBD2, has no DNA check behind it. TRBV21-1 is a pseudogene locus. This CDR3 spans 16 amino acids. The CDR3 loop reads CASTLLRNGNTGELFF. The CDR3, as DNA: TGTGCCAGCACCCTCCTCCGCAACGGGAACACCGGGGAGCTGTTTTTT.

V usage is TRBV6-5 and J usage is TRBJ2-1; 9 nucleotides match TRBD2. CDR1 is MNHEY and CDR2 is SVGAGI in the germline V gene. V lost 2 bases, J lost 10 bases, and 12 bases stayed unmatched. CDR3 length: 16 amino acids. CDR3 sequence: CASSYQNLGTSKEQFF. In DNA, the CDR3 is TGTGCCAGCAGTTACCAAAACCTCGGGACTAGCAAGGAGCAGTTCTTC.

This CDR3 reads CASKTSGTSGRHEQFF. The CDR3 DNA reads as TGCGCCAGCAAGACCTCCGGGACTAGCGGGAGGCATGAGCAGTTCTTC. The V gene is TRBV5-1, the J gene TRBJ2-1, with TRBD2 identical over 15 bases. This CDR3 is built from 16 residues. Germline assignment: CDR1 SGHRS and CDR2 YFSETQ. The trim removed 6 bases at V and 8 bases at J, leaving 9 bases unmatched.

For the CDR3, the DNA is TGTGCTAGTGCCCAGGGGGGATCAGTCTATAATTCACCCCTCCACTTT. Amino acids: CASAQGGSVYNSPLHF. The V call is TRBV12-5, the J call TRBJ1-6; 7 bases match TRBD1. There are 16 residues in the CDR3. The ends lost 7 bases at V and 3 bases at J; junction bases unmatched: 9. Germline loops: CDR1 LGHNT, CDR2 FRNRAP.

The J gene is TRBJ2-2, the V gene TRBV27; 9 bases agree with TRBD1. V lost 4 bases, J lost 4 bases, and 7 bases stayed unmatched. Germline V gene sequence: CDR1 MNHEY, CDR2 SMNVEV (reference sequence). This CDR3 spans 16 amino acids. CDR3 in DNA: TGTGCCAGCAGTTCCTACAGACAGGGGGTCACCGGGGAGCTGTTTTTT. Translated: CASSSYRQGVTGELFF.

V usage is TRBV5-1 and J usage is TRBJ1-2; D gene unclear. CDR1 and CDR2 from the germline V gene are SGHRS and YFSETQ. The CDR3 covers 13 residues. V lost 0 bases, J lost 8 bases, and 11 bases lay in between. The CDR3 reads CASSLVPVEGYTF. The CDR3 DNA sequence: TGCGCCAGCAGCTTGGTTCCGGTCGAGGGCTACACCTTC.

CDR3 protein: CASSLPLGTGNTEAFF. The CDR3, as DNA: TGTGCCAGCAGCCTTCCCCTCGGGACAGGGAACACTGAAGCTTTCTTT. V is TRBV28 and J is TRBJ1-1; 8 bases agree with TRBD1. Germline-derived CDR1 and CDR2 are MDHEN and SYDVKM. The ends lost 6 bases at V and 1 base at J; junction bases unmatched: 10. The CDR3 runs 16 residues.

V and J are TRBV5-4 and TRBJ1-1; 8 bases match TRBD1. Germline CDR1 reads SGHNT; CDR2 reads YYREEE (reference sequence). The V and J ends lost 5 bases and 5 bases, in that order; junction bases with no gene match: 11. This CDR3 has 15 residues. The CDR3 region is CASSFSGTGRTEAFF. CDR3 DNA sequence: TGTGCCAGCAGTTTTTCCGGGACAGGTCGGACTGAAGCTTTCTTT. The full variable domain, completed using reference TRBV5-4 and TRBJ1-1, is ETGVTQSPTHLIKTRGQQVTLRCSSQSGHNTVSWYQQALGQGPQFIFQYYREEENGRGNFPPRFSGLQFPNYSSELNVNALELDDSALYLCASSFSGTGRTEAFFGQGTRLTVV.

CDR3 in DNA: TGTGCCAGCAGCCTGGGACAAGCTAATTCACCCCTCCACTTT. It encodes CASSLGQANSPLHF. The chain recombines TRBV4-2 with TRBJ1-6, with a tentative D call TRBD1 (6 bases). Germline V gene data show CDR1 as LGHNA and CDR2 as YNFKEQ. This CDR3 region has 14 residues. The V gene lost 4 bases and the J gene lost 6 bases, with 10 bases spanning the gap.

The genes are TRBV28 and TRBJ2-7, with 7 positions matching TRBD1. This CDR3 spans 14 amino acids. Germline V gives CDR1 MDHEN, CDR2 SYDVKM. Trimming cost V 6 bases and J 7 bases; bases outside gene matches: 12. CDR3 bases: TGTGCCAGCAGCCCCCCCGCAGGGGGTGGTGAGCAGTACTTC. Translated, it gives CASSPPAGGGEQYF.

The chain carries TRBV7-6 and TRBJ2-6; 7 nucleotides agree with TRBD1. The trim removed 5 bases at V and 2 bases at J, leaving 9 bases unmatched. The CDR3 spans 17 residues. Germline V gene sequence: CDR1 SGHVS, CDR2 FNYEAQ. In DNA form, the CDR3 reads TGTGCCAGCAGCGCCCTACACACAGGGGCTGGGGCCAACGTCCTGACTTTC. Protein sequence: CASSALHTGAGANVLTF.

For this clone: This clone may be a read error of a much larger clone one base away. This sequence joins TRBV28 and TRBJ2-7, with TRBD1 matching over 11 bases. The CDR3 covers 14 residues. The junction had 3 bases not matched to a gene; V was cut back by 6 bases and J by 2 bases. Germline values: CDR1 MDHEN, CDR2 SYDVKM. The CDR3 is CASRPGQGAYEQYF. The CDR3 DNA sequence: TGTGCCAGCAGACCGGGACAGGGGGCCTACGAGCAGTACTTC.

This chain links TRBV28 with TRBJ1-2; D gene ambiguous. Per the germline V gene, CDR1 is MDHEN and CDR2 is SYDVKM. The length of the CDR3 is 18 residues. Trimming stripped 1 base from V and 7 bases from J, with 25 bases between. CDR3 residues: CASSLSPGLSVQYSGYTF. The DNA for the CDR3 is TGTGCCAGCAGTTTATCCCCCGGACTGTCTGTTCAATATAGTGGCTACACCTTC.

This clone was observed a few times. The genes are TRBV2 and TRBJ2-7; possible D gene TRBD1, 5 bases. CDR3 length equals 12 residues. Germline assignment: CDR1 SNHLY and CDR2 FYNNEI. Deletions cut 8 bases from V and 0 bases from J, with 8 bases between. The CDR3 region is CASRQSSYEQYF. Here the CDR3 DNA reads TGTGCCAGCCGACAGAGCTCCTACGAGCAGTACTTC.

The chain is built from TRBV5-6 and TRBJ2-2; unclear D gene. V was trimmed by 6 bases and J by 2 bases, leaving 14 bases between them. There are 15 residues in the CDR3. Looked up from germline, CDR1 is SGHDT and CDR2 is YYEEEE. CDR3 sequence (DNA): TGTGCCAGCACCCCAATGGGCCAAAACACCGGGGAGCTGTTTTTT. Protein sequence: CASTPMGQNTGELFF. The full variable domain, rest sourced from reference TRBV5-6 and TRBJ2-2, is DAGVTQSPTHLIKTRGQQVTLRCSPKSGHDTVSWYQQALGQGPQFIFQYYEEEERQRGNFPDRFSGHQFPNYSSELNVNALLLGDSALYLCASTPMGQNTGELFFGEGSRLTVL.

The CDR3 is CASSHGGGQGTEAFF. The CDR3 DNA sequence: TGTGCCAGCAGCCACGGAGGAGGACAGGGCACTGAAGCTTTCTTT. The chain links TRBV3-1 (or the pseudogene TRBV3-2) to TRBJ1-1, with 8 bases matching TRBD1. Per germline, CDR1 LGHDT and CDR2 YNNKEL (reference sequence). The ends lost 3 bases at V and 4 bases at J; junction bases unmatched: 7. The CDR3 loop spans 15 amino acids.

This clone was counted at least ten times. The chain couples TRBV6-1 to TRBJ2-7, with 9 bases that match TRBD2. The CDR3 is 15 amino acids. From germline, CDR1 is MNHNS and CDR2 SASEGT. V trimming: 2 bases; J trimming: 0 bases; junction bases outside the gene matches: 2. The CDR3 loop is CASSEQTSGSYEQYF. Written as DNA, the CDR3 is TGTGCCAGCAGTGAACAGACTAGCGGCTCCTACGAGCAGTACTTC.